The clone carrying this TCR beta chain was seen a few times. What it binds is not known. TCR beta CDR3 region amplification was performed from RNA transcripts. The HTBI primer set drove a first-round RT-PCR of the TCR CDR3. TCRdb called the multiplex PCR reads again in MiXCR, with one record for every CDR3 protein. The sample contains roughly 380,000 distinct CDR3 sequences, approximately 15% of which appear only once. This sample was included in a study of T cells in Graves' hyperthyroidism and ophthalmopathy. At the level of the study: Peripheral blood was drawn at first diagnosis, prior to all treatment.

CDR1 and CDR2 from the germline V gene are KGHDR and SFDVKD. The CDR3 length is 13 residues. Between the trimmed V and J ends, which lost 9 bases and 5 bases, there was a span of 14 bases. Study outcomes and limitations: Ophthalmopathy, which appeared later, was predicted by the model a median 6.5 months before onset.

This TCR was sampled from a woman aged 55-69 years with Graves' hyperthyroidism. Sequencing was done on a sample of blood. J is TRBJ2-3 and V is TRBV24-1; D possibly uses TRBD1 or TRBD2 (6 bases each). CDR3 nucleotides: TGTGCCACCCGGGAAGGAGGGGGAGATACGCAGTATTTT. This translates into CATREGGGDTQYF.